Each of the 14 T cell receptor beta chains below was sequenced from the same sample in a study of OX40 agonist ivuxolimab in advanced cancers. Using immunoSEQ multiplex PCR, the repertoire was profiled, and TCRdb retains in-frame clones only, with some absent. The sample lists 20,000 to 25,000 clones; roughly 84% were seen once. The source was CD4+ or CD8+ T cells sorted from blood, collected in a trial of the OX40 agonist ivuxolimab. The source of these receptors is an adult with an advanced solid tumor such as melanoma, head and neck, liver or kidney cancer.

This clone appeared a few times. This chain links TRBV7-3 with TRBJ2-3; D might be TRBD2 (7 bases). The CDR3 extends over 16 amino acids. From germline, CDR1 is SGHTA and CDR2 FQGTGA. V lost 1 base and J 0 bases, leaving 11 bases between the germline ends. CDR3 protein: CASSLIGGGSTDTQYF. CDR3 DNA sequence: TGTGCCAGCAGCTTAATCGGCGGGGGCAGCACAGATACGCAGTATTTT.

This chain links TRBV6-5 with TRBJ1-1; D unclear. Trimming cost V 6 bases and J 6 bases, with 14 bases left between them. Germline CDR1 reads MNHEY; CDR2 reads SVGAGI. The CDR3 runs 13 residues. The CDR3 protein is CASSPPTHAEAFF. CDR3 bases: TGTGCCAGCAGCCCCCCGACGCACGCTGAAGCTTTCTTT.

The V call is TRBV19, the J call TRBJ1-1; D is undetermined. V was pared by 9 bases and J by 5 bases, with 13 bases between. The CDR3 is 12 amino acids. From germline, CDR1 is LNHDA and CDR2 SQIVND (reference sequence). The chain's CDR3 is CASTRGLTEAFF. The CDR3 nucleotides are TGTGCCAGCACCCGAGGGTTAACTGAAGCTTTCTTT.

V gene TRBV6-5 combines with J gene TRBJ2-7; D is perhaps TRBD1 (6 bases). This CDR3 has 14 residues. Germline V gene sequence: CDR1 MNHEY, CDR2 SVGAGI. The ends were cut back, 5 bases at V and 3 bases at J, with 14 bases in the middle. This CDR3 is CASSPYRVGYEQYF. The CDR3 DNA reads TGTGCCAGCAGTCCATACAGGGTCGGCTACGAGCAGTACTTC.

This clone was recorded only once. The rearrangement joins TRBV5-4 to TRBJ2-3; either TRBD1 or TRBD2 may supply D (5 bases each). This CDR3 has 16 residues. CDR1 is SGHNT and CDR2 is YYREEE in the germline V gene (reference sequence). Deletions cut 0 bases from V and 6 bases from J, with 17 bases between. The CDR3 loop reads CASSLASGALRDTQYF. The CDR3 nucleotides read TGTGCCAGCAGCTTGGCCTCCGGGGCTTTAAGGGATACGCAGTATTTT. Filled out from reference TRBV5-4 and TRBJ2-3, the complete variable domain reads ETGVTQSPTHLIKTRGQQVTLRCSSQSGHNTVSWYQQALGQGPQFIFQYYREEENGRGNFPPRFSGLQFPNYSSELNVNALELDDSALYLCASSLASGALRDTQYFGPGTRLTVL.

The V and J genes are TRBV19 and TRBJ2-1, with D uncertain. The germline V gene has CDR1 LNHDA and CDR2 SQIVND (reference sequence). With 1 base removed from V and 0 bases from J, the gap between germline ends came to 7 bases. The CDR3 consists of 15 residues. The CDR3, as DNA: TGTGCCAGTAGTATAGGGGTTAGCTCCTACAATGAGCAGTTCTTC. Translated: CASSIGVSSYNEQFF. The entire variable domain, with the rest obtained from reference TRBV19 and TRBJ2-1, is as follows: DGGITQSPKYLFRKEGQNVTLSCEQNLNHDAMYWYRQDPGQGLRLIYYSQIVNDFQKGDIAEGYSVSREKKESFPLTVTSAQKNPTAFYLCASSIGVSSYNEQFFGPGTRLTVL.

With regard to this clone: This likely came from a read error, as a far larger clone is one base away. The same CDR3 arises from other DNA sequences in this sample as well. The chain combines TRBV7-9 with TRBJ2-3; TRBD2 matches at 7 bases. The germline CDR1 and CDR2 sequences are SEHNR and FQNEAQ (reference sequence). This CDR3 is 15 amino acids long. The V segment lost 5 bases and the J segment 2 bases; nucleotides outside the gene matches: 7. CDR3 coding DNA: TGTGCCAGCAGCCAAGACAAGCGGGACACAGATACGCAGTATTTT. Its translation: CASSQDKRDTDTQYF.

This clone turned up a few times. The rearrangement uses TRBV9 and TRBJ2-1; perhaps TRBD1 as D (6 bases). The V gene's germline CDR1 is SGDLS and CDR2 YYNGEE. Trimming pared 0 bases from V and 5 bases from J, leaving 15 bases between. CDR3 size: 16 residues. The DNA for the CDR3 is TGTGCCAGCAGCGTAGGCTGGGGGCCGCACGACAATGAGCAGTTCTTC. Encoded protein: CASSVGWGPHDNEQFF. The whole variable domain, remainder taken from reference TRBV9 and TRBJ2-1, is DSGVTQTPKHLITATGQRVTLRCSPRSGDLSVYWYQQSLDQGLQFLIQYYNGEERAKGNILERFSAQQFPDLHSELNLSSLELGDSALYFCASSVGWGPHDNEQFFGPGTRLTVL.

Concerning this clone itself: The same CDR3 also results from other DNA sequences found in this sample. This chain joins TRBV5-6 and TRBJ2-1; D may be TRBD1 (5 bases). This CDR3 is 16 amino acids long. Trimming cost V 1 base and J 3 bases, with 14 bases left between them. Germline V gene data show CDR1 as SGHDT and CDR2 as YYEEEE. This chain's CDR3 is CASSLTGSNLYNEQFF. The DNA for the CDR3 is TGTGCCAGCAGCTTGACAGGCTCTAATCTCTACAATGAGCAGTTCTTC.

The genes are TRBV10-2 and TRBJ2-7; weak D call: TRBD2 (6 bases). Trimming took 7 bases from V and 2 from J, leaving 18 bases between them. The CDR3 length is 15 residues. Germline V gives CDR1 WSHSY, CDR2 SAAADI. CDR3 sequence: CASTVNPGLTYEQYF. The CDR3 coding sequence is TGCGCCAGCACCGTAAACCCGGGACTTACCTACGAGCAGTACTTC.

In nucleotides, the CDR3 is TGTGCCAGCAGCTTGGGACGGCTCATGAACACTGAAGCTTTCTTT. Translating it yields CASSLGRLMNTEAFF. The V and J genes are TRBV11-3 and TRBJ1-1; tentative D call: TRBD1 (5 bases). This CDR3 has 15 amino acids. V lost 3 bases and J lost 0, with 11 bases in between. Germline CDR1 SGHNT, CDR2 YENEEA. Full variable domain (remainder filled in from reference TRBV11-3 and TRBJ1-1): EAGVVQSPRYKIIEKKQPVAFWCNPISGHNTLYWYLQNLGQGPELLIRYENEEAVDDSQLPKDRFSAERLKGVDSTLKIQPAELGDSAVYLCASSLGRLMNTEAFFGQGTRLTVV.

The chain's CDR3 is CASSPGAGNTGELFF. The DNA of the CDR3 is TGTGCCAGCAGCCCTGGGGCAGGGAACACCGGGGAGCTGTTTTTT. The chain carries TRBV5-4 and TRBJ2-2, with TRBD1 as a possible D gene (5 bases). CDR3 size: 15 residues. V lost 4 bases to trimming and J lost 1 base, with 11 bases between them. CDR1 is SGHNT, CDR2 YYREEE, per germline (reference sequence).

The chain joins TRBV7-2 to TRBJ1-5; D gene unclear. Germline V CDR1 and CDR2: SGHTA, FQGNSA. The CDR3 loop spans 15 amino acids. Trimming took 5 bases from V and 9 from J, leaving 20 bases between them. This CDR3 reads CASSKEGREAWPQHF. The CDR3 DNA sequence: TGTGCCAGCAGCAAAGAGGGTAGGGAGGCTTGGCCCCAGCATTTT. The whole variable domain, remainder taken from reference TRBV7-2 and TRBJ1-5, is GAGVSQSPSNKVTEKGKDVELRCDPISGHTALYWYRQSLGQGLEFLIYFQGNSAPDKSGLPSDRFSAERTGGSVSTLTIQRTQQEDSAVYLCASSKEGREAWPQHFGDGTRLSIL.

The chain carries TRBV6-5 and TRBJ2-5; TRBD1 aligns across 10 bases. The junction had 8 bases not matched to a gene; V was cut back by 6 bases and J by 4 bases. The CDR3 has 15 amino acids. The V gene's germline CDR1 is MNHEY and CDR2 SVGAGI. Here the CDR3 DNA reads TGTGCCAGCAGGAAGGACAGGGGGTGGGCAGAGACCCAGTACTTC. As protein: CASRKDRGWAETQYF.